The 29 T cell receptor beta chains presented below share a single source sample, sequenced in a study of control samples from healthy donors and cancer patients. TCRdb's table, derived via immunoSEQ multiplex PCR, lists solely in-frame clones and lacks some. The table lists 150,000 to 200,000 clones, 70% to 90% of them singletons. The sample taken for sequencing was blood. The receptor set was obtained from a woman aged 30 to 39 in good health.

The gene calls are TRBV3-1 (or the pseudogene TRBV3-2) and TRBJ2-2; either TRBD1 or TRBD2 may fit D (6 bases each). CDR1 and CDR2 (germline): LGHDT, YNNKEL (reference sequence). Trimming took 4 bases from V and 10 from J, leaving 13 bases between them. There are 13 residues in the CDR3. This CDR3 reads CASSPLGGQELFF. The CDR3 bases are TGTGCCAGCAGCCCCCTCGGGGGACAGGAGCTGTTTTTT.

The V and J genes are TRBV19 and TRBJ1-2, with 7 bases identical to TRBD1. This CDR3 contains 16 residues. V trimming: 7 bases; J trimming: 0 bases; junction bases outside the gene matches: 11. Germline CDR1 is LNHDA and CDR2 is SQIVND (reference sequence). In DNA, the CDR3 is TGTGCCAGTACTATCGGGGTGGACAGGTCTAACTATGGCTACACCTTC. It codes for CASTIGVDRSNYGYTF.

V usage is TRBV13 and J usage is TRBJ2-2; D is perhaps TRBD2 (5 bases). The CDR3 is made up of 15 amino acids. The V and J ends lost 5 bases and 3 bases respectively, with 13 bases between them. Germline V gives CDR1 PRHDT, CDR2 FYEKMQ (reference sequence). This CDR3 is CASSPRDLYTGELFF. As DNA, the CDR3 is TGTGCCAGCAGCCCTCGGGATTTGTACACCGGGGAGCTGTTTTTT. The full variable domain, in which reference TRBV13 and TRBJ2-2 provide the parts outside the CDR3, is AAGVIQSPRHLIKEKRETATLKCYPIPRHDTVYWYQQGPGQDPQFLISFYEKMQSDKGSIPDRFSAQQFSDYHSELNMSSLELGDSALYFCASSPRDLYTGELFFGEGSRLTVL.

This chain links TRBV29-1 with TRBJ2-5; D unresolved. The CDR3 consists of 9 residues. Germline loops: CDR1 SQVTM, CDR2 ANQGSEA. Trimming shortened V by 0 bases and J by 7 bases, and 0 bases separated the two germline ends. CDR3 nucleotides: TGCAGCGTTGAAGAGACCCAGTACTTC. As protein: CSVEETQYF.

Here the CDR3 reads CASSYGQGRVTQYF. The CDR3 coding sequence is TGTGCCAGCAGTTACGGGCAGGGCCGTGTTACGCAGTATTTT. The chain carries TRBV6-5 and TRBJ2-3; the D gene is possibly TRBD1 (5 bases). Germline CDR1 MNHEY, CDR2 SVGAGI. Trimming removed 2 bases from V and 8 bases from J, with 14 bases in between. This CDR3 comprises 14 residues.

The chain has TRBV11-3 and TRBJ2-5; possibly TRBD1 for D (8 bases). This CDR3 region has 14 residues. CDR1 and CDR2 from the germline V gene are SGHNT and YENEEA. Trimming took off 5 bases at V and 5 bases at J, with 15 bases between the two ends. CDR3 nucleotide sequence: TGTGCCAGCAGCCCCGGACAGGGAGGGGAGACCCAGTACTTC. Amino acids: CASSPGQGGETQYF.

The V and J genes are TRBV3-1 (or the pseudogene TRBV3-2) and TRBJ1-6, with D hard to call. Trimming pared 6 bases from V and 0 bases from J, leaving 9 bases between. Germline CDR1 is LGHDT and CDR2 is YNNKEL (reference sequence). There are 15 residues in the CDR3. The CDR3 sequence is CASRSGFSYNSPLHF. The CDR3 DNA reads as TGTGCCAGCAGGTCCGGCTTCTCCTATAATTCACCCCTCCACTTT.

This sequence joins TRBV6-4 and TRBJ1-6; possibly TRBD1 for D (5 bases). This CDR3 contains 16 residues. From germline, CDR1 is MRHNA and CDR2 SNTAGT. Trimming stripped 6 bases from V and 6 bases from J, with 18 bases between. CDR3 amino acids: CASSRRTGDLNSPLHF. CDR3 DNA sequence: TGTGCCAGCAGCCGTCGGACGGGGGATCTTAATTCACCCCTCCACTTT.

This rearrangement joins TRBV27 to TRBJ1-1; D unresolved. The CDR3 is made up of 11 amino acids. The V end was cut by 2 bases, the J end by 9 bases, with 7 bases between. From germline, CDR1 is MNHEY and CDR2 SMNVEV (reference sequence). The CDR3 DNA follows: TGTGCCAGCAGTTTAGGCGTGAAAGCTTTCTTT. Protein: CASSLGVKAFF.

The gene calls are TRBV6-6 and TRBJ2-4, with 7 bases that match TRBD2. V lost 5 bases to trimming and J lost 0 bases; unmatched junction nucleotides: 7. From germline, CDR1 is MNHNY and CDR2 SVGAGI (reference sequence). CDR3 size: 16 residues. For the CDR3, the DNA is TGTGCCAGCAGTCGAACTAGCGACGCAGCCAAAAACATTCAGTACTTC. As protein: CASSRTSDAAKNIQYF.

The rearrangement links TRBV5-6 to TRBJ2-3; a possible D gene is TRBD2 (8 bases). V lost 0 bases and J lost 0, with 11 bases in between. The germline gives CDR1 SGHDT, CDR2 YYEEEE. The CDR3 runs to 16 residues. The chain's CDR3 is CASSLVAGQSTDTQYF. The DNA of the CDR3 is TGTGCCAGCAGCTTGGTAGCGGGACAGAGCACAGATACGCAGTATTTT.

The rearrangement joins TRBV29-1 to TRBJ1-1; possibly TRBD1 for D (6 bases). Trimming removed 8 bases from V and 10 bases from J, with 20 bases in between. There are 12 residues in the CDR3. Germline CDR1 SQVTM, CDR2 ANQGSEA. The CDR3 spells CSFPKQGGIAFF. The CDR3 nucleotides read TGCAGCTTTCCCAAGCAAGGGGGAATAGCTTTCTTT.

The chain carries TRBV24-1 and TRBJ1-2, with D hard to call. The CDR3 spans 14 residues. Germline CDR1 is KGHDR and CDR2 is SFDVKD. Trimming left V 4 bases short and J 3 bases short, with 11 bases between. For the CDR3, the DNA is TGTGCCACCAGTGACCCCGGAAGACACTATGGCTACACCTTC. Its translation: CATSDPGRHYGYTF.

This clone was picked up one time. The V gene is TRBV7-9, the J gene TRBJ1-1, with 7 nucleotides matching TRBD1. The germline CDR1 and CDR2 sequences are SEHNR and FQNEAQ (reference sequence). J was trimmed by 5 bases and V by 4 bases; bases with no gene match: 7. CDR3 size: 14 residues. DNA of the CDR3: TGTGCCAGCAGCTCGGGACAGTCGAGGACTGAAGCTTTCTTT. Protein sequence: CASSSGQSRTEAFF.

V gene TRBV7-9 combines with J gene TRBJ2-3, with 13 bases lining up with TRBD2. J lost 0 bases, V lost 1 base, and 1 base had no gene match. Germline values: CDR1 SEHNR, CDR2 FQNEAQ (reference sequence). The CDR3 consists of 17 residues. In DNA, the CDR3 is TGTGCCAGCAGCTTAGGGACTAGCGGGAGTAGCACAGATACGCAGTATTTT. It translates to CASSLGTSGSSTDTQYF.

On this clone itself: The sample holds other DNA sequences that translate to the same CDR3. This chain connects TRBV5-1 to TRBJ1-3; weak D call: TRBD1 (6 bases). CDR3 length: 14 residues. Per germline, CDR1 SGHRS and CDR2 YFSETQ. Trimming removed 0 bases from V and 2 bases from J, with 6 bases in between. CDR3 coding DNA: TGCGCCAGCAGCTTGGCAGGGGCTGGAAACACCATATATTTT. Its translation: CASSLAGAGNTIYF. Full variable domain (missing parts from reference TRBV5-1 and TRBJ1-3): KAGVTQTPRYLIKTRGQQVTLSCSPISGHRSVSWYQQTPGQGLQFLFEYFSETQRNKGNFPGRFSGRQFSNSRSEMNVSTLELGDSALYLCASSLAGAGNTIYFGEGSWLTVV.

This clone was found once. The chain has TRBV3-1 (or the pseudogene TRBV3-2) and TRBJ2-3; no firm D call. The CDR3 is 12 amino acids. Germline-derived CDR1 and CDR2 are LGHDT and YNNKEL (reference sequence). V was clipped by 5 bases and J by 6 bases, with 9 bases between them. The CDR3 DNA reads TGTGCCAGCAGCTCCGAGAGTGATACGCAGTATTTT. Its protein is CASSSESDTQYF.

This chain links TRBV5-1 with TRBJ1-3; possible D gene TRBD1, 5 bases. Trimming took 4 bases from V and 2 from J, leaving 16 bases between them. Germline CDR1 reads SGHRS; CDR2 reads YFSETQ. The CDR3 sequence is 16 residues long. This CDR3 is CASSRAGAEAGNTIYF. In DNA, the CDR3 is TGCGCCAGCAGCCGGGCCGGGGCAGAGGCTGGAAACACCATATATTTT.

CDR3 bases: TGCGCCAGCAGCCCCGGGGTAGGGACAGGGGACAATGAGCAGTTCTTC. This encodes CASSPGVGTGDNEQFF. The chain is built from TRBV4-1 and TRBJ2-1, with 10 positions matching TRBD1. Germline values: CDR1 MGHRA, CDR2 YSYEKL. V dropped 4 bases and J dropped 5; count of bases not matched to a gene: 8. The CDR3 has 16 residues.

In regard to this clone: This same CDR3 is encoded by further DNA sequences in the sample. V is TRBV7-2 and J is TRBJ2-3, with no clear D. V lost 1 base, J lost 0 bases, and 8 bases lay in between. Per germline, CDR1 SGHTA and CDR2 FQGNSA. This CDR3 has 15 residues. This chain's CDR3 is CASSLVQTSTDTQYF. CDR3 DNA sequence: TGTGCCAGCAGCTTAGTACAGACTAGCACAGATACGCAGTATTTT.

This clone was recorded a few times. This sequence joins TRBV12-5 and TRBJ1-1; TRBD1 might be the D (5 bases). The V gene lost 8 bases and the J gene lost 2 bases, with 9 bases spanning the gap. Germline lookup yields CDR1 LGHNT and CDR2 FRNRAP. CDR3 size: 12 residues. The CDR3 sequence: CASSQGNTEAFF. CDR3 in DNA: TGTGCTAGTTCTCAGGGAAACACTGAAGCTTTCTTT.

This chain connects TRBV3-1 (or the pseudogene TRBV3-2) to TRBJ1-5; tentative D call: TRBD1 (6 bases). This CDR3 comprises 14 residues. V gave up 2 bases and J gave up 7 bases, with 12 bases separating them. Per the germline V gene, CDR1 is LGHDT and CDR2 is YNNKEL (reference sequence). This CDR3 reads CASSQNRVGQPQHF. CDR3 coding DNA: TGTGCCAGCAGCCAAAACAGGGTAGGGCAGCCCCAGCATTTT.

This chain connects TRBV2 to TRBJ2-7, with D hard to call. The CDR3 has 12 amino acids. Looked up from germline, CDR1 is SNHLY and CDR2 is FYNNEI. V gave up 6 bases and J gave up 3 bases, with 9 bases separating them. The CDR3 loop reads CASRHQNYEQYV. The CDR3 DNA reads TGTGCCAGCAGACACCAAAACTACGAGCAGTACGTC.

In its sample, this clone was seen once. The chain couples TRBV3-1 (or the pseudogene TRBV3-2) to TRBJ2-3; D not certain. The CDR3 sequence is 12 residues long. V lost 6 bases, J lost 5 bases, and 9 bases lay in between. CDR1 is LGHDT, CDR2 YNNKEL, per germline (reference sequence). In DNA, the CDR3 is TGTGCCAGCAGTCGAACAGTAGATACGCAGTATTTT. Residues: CASSRTVDTQYF.

The V gene is TRBV2, the J gene TRBJ2-3; 10 positions agree with TRBD1. This CDR3 is 15 amino acids long. The ends lost 1 base at V and 3 bases at J; junction bases unmatched: 1. Germline V gives CDR1 SNHLY, CDR2 FYNNEI. CDR3 sequence (DNA): TGTGCCAGCAGTGAAGGGGACAGGGGTACAGATACGCAGTATTTT. It yields the protein CASSEGDRGTDTQYF.

The chain couples TRBV6-5 to TRBJ1-1; possibly TRBD1 for D (5 bases). This CDR3 has 13 amino acids. Germline lookup yields CDR1 MNHEY and CDR2 SVGAGI. The V gene lost 6 bases and the J gene lost 6 bases, with 14 bases spanning the gap. The CDR3 DNA reads as TGTGCCAGCAGGAGGGAAGGGGCGCCTGAAGCTTTCTTT. Translation gives CASRREGAPEAFF.

The rearrangement uses TRBV5-5 and TRBJ1-5; D not certain. Trimming pared 4 bases from V and 0 bases from J, leaving 11 bases between. The CDR3 is made up of 15 amino acids. Germline loops: CDR1 SGHKS, CDR2 YYEKEE (reference sequence). Here the CDR3 DNA reads TGTGCCAGCAGCCAAGGACGGAATAGCAATCAGCCCCAGCATTTT. This encodes CASSQGRNSNQPQHF.

The chain uses TRBV5-4 and TRBJ1-6; 11 positions agree with TRBD1. Per germline, CDR1 SGHNT and CDR2 YYREEE (reference sequence). This CDR3 is 16 amino acids long. V trimming: 5 bases; J trimming: 7 bases; junction bases outside the gene matches: 8. CDR3 in amino acids: CASRSGTGGSNSPLHF. The CDR3, as DNA: TGTGCCAGCAGATCCGGGACAGGGGGGTCGAATTCACCCCTCCACTTT.

The rearrangement joins TRBV5-1 to TRBJ2-2; 7 nucleotides align to TRBD1. Germline V gives CDR1 SGHRS, CDR2 YFSETQ. The CDR3 has 14 residues. V gave up 7 bases and J gave up 4 bases; unmatched junction bases: 7. The CDR3 protein is CASRGTASTGELFF. DNA of the CDR3: TGCGCCAGCCGAGGGACAGCGAGCACCGGGGAGCTGTTTTTT.